The 3 T cell receptor beta chains below were found in one sample sequenced in a study of a mutant IDH1 vaccine in newly diagnosed glioma. Time point: week 35, safety follow-up. Topical imiquimod accompanied each vaccine dose, which consisted of 300 ug of mutant IDH1 20-mer peptide. Their target antigens are unknown. The data were produced by immunoSEQ multiplex PCR, yet TCRdb's version contains in-frame clones alone and is incomplete. The table records about 27,000 clones, roughly 82% of them present only once. The specimen comprised PBMCs, sampled from a glioma patient whose treatment included an IDH1 peptide vaccine. These receptors were collected from a man aged 45-60 years with glioma.

V and J are TRBV4-1 and TRBJ1-1; perhaps TRBD1 as D (6 bases). Between the trimmed V and J ends, which lost 3 bases and 2 bases, there was a span of 13 bases. From germline, CDR1 is MGHRA and CDR2 YSYEKL. The CDR3 is made up of 15 amino acids. The CDR3 is CASSQRDTINTEAFF. CDR3 nucleotide sequence: TGCGCCAGCAGCCAGCGGGACACGATAAACACTGAAGCTTTCTTT.

V and J are TRBV5-4 and TRBJ2-5; D is possibly TRBD1 (8 bases). With 5 bases removed from V and 3 bases from J, the gap between germline ends came to 14 bases. This CDR3 region has 14 residues. The germline CDR1 and CDR2 sequences are SGHNT and YYREEE (reference sequence). CDR3 loop: CASRRTGGEETQYF. The CDR3 nucleotides are TGTGCCAGCAGGAGAACAGGGGGGGAAGAGACCCAGTACTTC.

The chain combines TRBV12-2 with TRBJ1-5; TRBD1 is the table's D call, not checked against the DNA. TRBV12-2 constitutes a pseudogene. This CDR3 is 12 amino acids long. The CDR3 reads CASRRTRPPQHF. DNA of the CDR3: TGTGCAAGTCGCAGGACACGGCCGCCCCAGCATTTT.